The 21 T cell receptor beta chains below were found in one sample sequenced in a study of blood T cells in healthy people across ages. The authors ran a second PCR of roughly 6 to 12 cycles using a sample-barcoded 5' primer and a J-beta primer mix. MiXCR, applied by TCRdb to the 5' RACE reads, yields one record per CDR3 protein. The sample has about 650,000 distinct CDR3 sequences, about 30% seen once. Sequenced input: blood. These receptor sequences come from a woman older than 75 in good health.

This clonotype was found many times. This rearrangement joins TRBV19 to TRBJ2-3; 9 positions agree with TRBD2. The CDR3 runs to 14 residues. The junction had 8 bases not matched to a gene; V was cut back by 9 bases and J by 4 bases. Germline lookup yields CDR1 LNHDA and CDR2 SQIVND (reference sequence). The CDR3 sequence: CASSQAGGADTQYF. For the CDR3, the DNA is TGTGCCAGCAGCCAAGCGGGGGGCGCAGATACGCAGTATTTT.

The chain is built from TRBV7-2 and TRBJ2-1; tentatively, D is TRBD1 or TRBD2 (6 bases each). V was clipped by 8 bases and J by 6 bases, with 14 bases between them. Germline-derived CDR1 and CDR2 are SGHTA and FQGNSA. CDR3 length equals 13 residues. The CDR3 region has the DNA TGTGCCAGCTCACCGGGGGCTCGCAATGAGCAGTTCTTC. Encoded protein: CASSPGARNEQFF.

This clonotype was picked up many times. The CDR3 here is CSARGPGGQGTQPQHF. CDR3 nucleotide sequence: TGCAGTGCTAGAGGACCCGGGGGACAGGGAACTCAGCCCCAGCATTTT. The chain recombines TRBV20-1 with TRBJ1-5; 9 nucleotides match TRBD1. Losses at the gene ends were 1 base for V and 6 bases for J; bases not matched to a gene: 10. CDR1 and CDR2 from the germline V gene are DFQATT and SNEGSKA (reference sequence). This CDR3 is 16 amino acids long.

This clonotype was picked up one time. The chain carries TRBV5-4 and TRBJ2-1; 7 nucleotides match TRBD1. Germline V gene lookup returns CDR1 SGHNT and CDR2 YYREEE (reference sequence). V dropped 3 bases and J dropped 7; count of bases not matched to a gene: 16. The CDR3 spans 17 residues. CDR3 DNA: TGTGCCAGCAGCTCTTTGTCGGCAGGGGGTTTGGGGAATGAGCAGTTCTTC. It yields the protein CASSSLSAGGLGNEQFF.

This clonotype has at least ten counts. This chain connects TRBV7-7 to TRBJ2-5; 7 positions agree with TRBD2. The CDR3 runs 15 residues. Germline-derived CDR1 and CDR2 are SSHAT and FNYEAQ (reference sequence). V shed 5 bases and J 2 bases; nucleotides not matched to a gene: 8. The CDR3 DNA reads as TGTGCCAGCAGCCCGGGGGGACTTCGTCAAGAGACCCAGTACTTC. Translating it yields CASSPGGLRQETQYF.

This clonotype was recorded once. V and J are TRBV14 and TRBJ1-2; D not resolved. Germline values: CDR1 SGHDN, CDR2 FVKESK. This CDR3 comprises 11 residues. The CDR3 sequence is CNDIRAYGYTF. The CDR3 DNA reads TGTAATGATATCCGGGCCTATGGCTACACCTTC.

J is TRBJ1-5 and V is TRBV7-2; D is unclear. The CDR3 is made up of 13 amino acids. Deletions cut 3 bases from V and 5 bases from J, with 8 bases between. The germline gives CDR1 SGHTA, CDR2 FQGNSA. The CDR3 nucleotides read TGTGCCAGCAGCTTGGACGCCGATCAGCCCCAGCATTTT. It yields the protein CASSLDADQPQHF.

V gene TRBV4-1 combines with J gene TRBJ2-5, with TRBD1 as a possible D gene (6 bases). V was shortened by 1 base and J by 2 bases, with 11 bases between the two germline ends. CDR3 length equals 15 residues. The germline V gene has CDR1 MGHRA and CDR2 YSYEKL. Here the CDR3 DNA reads TGCGCCAGCAGCCAAGGGTGGACAGAGCAAGAGACCCAGTACTTC. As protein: CASSQGWTEQETQYF.

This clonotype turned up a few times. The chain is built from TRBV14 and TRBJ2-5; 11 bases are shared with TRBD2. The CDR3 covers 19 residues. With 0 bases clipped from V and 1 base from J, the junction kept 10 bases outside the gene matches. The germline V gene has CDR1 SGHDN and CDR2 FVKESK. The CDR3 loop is CASSQDGLAGGLRQETQYF. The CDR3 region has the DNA TGTGCCAGCAGCCAAGATGGATTAGCGGGGGGGCTTCGCCAAGAGACCCAGTACTTC.

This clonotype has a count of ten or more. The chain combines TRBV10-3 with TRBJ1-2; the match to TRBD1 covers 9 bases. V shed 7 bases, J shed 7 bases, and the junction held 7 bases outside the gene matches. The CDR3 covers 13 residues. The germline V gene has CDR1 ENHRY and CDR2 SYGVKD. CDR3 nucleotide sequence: TGTGCCATCACCGGACAGGGGCTAGGTGGCTACACCTTC. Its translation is CAITGQGLGGYTF.

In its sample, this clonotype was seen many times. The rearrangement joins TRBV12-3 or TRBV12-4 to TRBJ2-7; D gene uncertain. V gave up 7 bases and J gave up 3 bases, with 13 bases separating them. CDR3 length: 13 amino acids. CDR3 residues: CASTLGPDYEQYF. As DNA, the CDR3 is TGTGCCAGCACCCTAGGACCCGACTACGAGCAGTACTTC.

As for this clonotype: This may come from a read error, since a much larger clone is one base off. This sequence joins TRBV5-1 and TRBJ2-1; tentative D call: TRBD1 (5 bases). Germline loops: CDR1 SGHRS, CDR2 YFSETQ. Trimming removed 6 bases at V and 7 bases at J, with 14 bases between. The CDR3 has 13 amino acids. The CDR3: CASTFFDSNEQFF. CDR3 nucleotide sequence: TGCGCCAGCACCTTTTTCGACAGTAATGAGCAGTTCTTC.

The CDR3 loop reads CASSLDGGRNTGELFF. CDR3 nucleotide sequence: TGCGCCAGCAGCTTGGACGGGGGGCGGAACACCGGGGAGCTGTTTTTT. This chain joins TRBV5-1 and TRBJ2-2, with D tentatively TRBD2 (7 bases). The CDR3 covers 16 residues. V lost 0 bases and J 1 base, leaving 10 bases between the germline ends. CDR1 is SGHRS, CDR2 YFSETQ, per germline.

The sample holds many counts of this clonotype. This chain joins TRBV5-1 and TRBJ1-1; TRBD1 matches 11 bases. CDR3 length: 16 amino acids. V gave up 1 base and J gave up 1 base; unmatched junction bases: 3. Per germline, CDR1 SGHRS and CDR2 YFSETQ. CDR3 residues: CASSLPGTGGNTEAFF. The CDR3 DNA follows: TGCGCCAGCAGCTTGCCCGGGACAGGGGGGAACACTGAAGCTTTCTTT.

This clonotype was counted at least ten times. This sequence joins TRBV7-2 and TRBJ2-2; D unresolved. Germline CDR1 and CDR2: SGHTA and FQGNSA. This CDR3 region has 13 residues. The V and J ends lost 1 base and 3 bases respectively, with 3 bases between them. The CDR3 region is CASSLGYTGELFF. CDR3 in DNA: TGTGCCAGCAGCTTAGGCTACACCGGGGAGCTGTTTTTT.

CDR3 in amino acids: CASSLAPAGTEQFF. The CDR3 DNA sequence: TGTGCCAGCAGCTTAGCTCCGGCAGGGACTGAGCAGTTCTTC. V is TRBV11-3 and J is TRBJ2-1; D might be TRBD1 or TRBD2, each matching 5 bases. V lost 1 base, J lost 9 bases, and 13 bases lay in between. CDR1 and CDR2 (germline): SGHNT, YENEEA. The CDR3 is made up of 14 amino acids.

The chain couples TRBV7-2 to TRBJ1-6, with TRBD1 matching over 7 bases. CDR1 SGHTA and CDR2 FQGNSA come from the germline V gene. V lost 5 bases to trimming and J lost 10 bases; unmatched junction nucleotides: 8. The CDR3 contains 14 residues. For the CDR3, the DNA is TGTGCCAGCAGCGCGCAGAACAGGGGATCACCCCTCCACTTT. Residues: CASSAQNRGSPLHF.

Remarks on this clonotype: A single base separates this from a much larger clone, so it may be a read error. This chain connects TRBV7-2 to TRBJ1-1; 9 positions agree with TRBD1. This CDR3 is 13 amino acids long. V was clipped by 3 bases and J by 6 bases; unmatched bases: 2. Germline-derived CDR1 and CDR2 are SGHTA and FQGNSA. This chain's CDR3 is CASSLDRGPEAFF. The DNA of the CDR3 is TGTGCCAGCAGCTTGGACAGGGGCCCTGAAGCTTTCTTT.

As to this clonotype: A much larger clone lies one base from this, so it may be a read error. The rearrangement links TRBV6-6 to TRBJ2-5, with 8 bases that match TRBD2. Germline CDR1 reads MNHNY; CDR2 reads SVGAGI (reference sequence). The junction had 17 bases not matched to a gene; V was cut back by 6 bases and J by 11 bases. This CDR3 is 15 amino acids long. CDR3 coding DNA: TGTGCCAGCAGCCCTCCGGGGGGGCCCATGGATGAGCAGTACTTC. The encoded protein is CASSPPGGPMDEQYF.

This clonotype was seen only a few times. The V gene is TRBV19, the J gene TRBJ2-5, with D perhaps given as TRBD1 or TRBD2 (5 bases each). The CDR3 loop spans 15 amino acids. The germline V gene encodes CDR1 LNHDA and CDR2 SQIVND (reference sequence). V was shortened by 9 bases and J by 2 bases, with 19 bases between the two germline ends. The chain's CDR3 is CASRPEGLSQETQYF. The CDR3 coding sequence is TGTGCCAGCAGACCCGAGGGGCTGTCTCAAGAGACCCAGTACTTC.

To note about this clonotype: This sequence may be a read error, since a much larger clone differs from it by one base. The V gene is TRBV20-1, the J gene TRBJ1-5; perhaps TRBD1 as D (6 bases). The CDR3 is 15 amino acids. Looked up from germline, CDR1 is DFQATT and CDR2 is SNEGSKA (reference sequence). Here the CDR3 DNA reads TGCGGTGCTAGGGGGTCTGGGTGGGGGAATCAGCCCCAGCATTTT. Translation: CGARGSGWGNQPQHF.